Below, 24 T cell receptor beta chains from the same sample are listed, as sequenced in a study of cytomegalovirus exposure and HLA in healthy donors. With 60 Vbeta and 13 Jbeta primers, the PCR was carried out. Using immunoSEQ multiplex PCR, the repertoire was profiled, and TCRdb retains in-frame clones only, with some absent. The table has 150,000 to 200,000 clones, over 70% seen once. Sequenced input: PBMCs. The origin of the receptors is a man in his thirties or forties in good health and CMV-seropositive.

This chain connects TRBV19 to TRBJ2-2, with TRBD1 as a possible D gene (5 bases). Germline loops: CDR1 LNHDA, CDR2 SQIVND (reference sequence). V lost 3 bases and J lost 5, with 16 bases in between. The CDR3 length is 16 residues. CDR3 sequence reads: CASSIEDTTPTGELFF. For the CDR3, the DNA is TGTGCCAGTAGTATTGAGGACACAACGCCTACCGGGGAGCTGTTTTTT.

The chain uses TRBV27 and TRBJ2-1; D not resolved. This CDR3 is 14 amino acids long. Germline CDR1 reads MNHEY; CDR2 reads SMNVEV (reference sequence). Trimming took 4 bases from V and 0 from J, leaving 7 bases between them. CDR3 sequence (DNA): TGTGCCAGCAGTTCGGCTAGCTCCTACAATGAGCAGTTCTTC. Translated: CASSSASSYNEQFF.

This clone was detected once. The chain uses TRBV10-1 and TRBJ1-4; no firm D call. From germline, CDR1 is WNHNN and CDR2 SYGVQD (reference sequence). This CDR3 comprises 13 residues. The V end was cut by 5 bases, the J end by 7 bases, with 11 bases between. The CDR3 loop is CASSSTRCEKLFF. The CDR3 DNA reads as TGCGCCAGCAGTAGTACTAGGTGTGAAAAACTGTTTTTT.

This clone has just a few counts. DNA for the CDR3: TGTGCCAGCAGTCGGACCGGGACAGGGTCCTACGAGCAGTACTTC. Protein product: CASSRTGTGSYEQYF. The genes are TRBV2 and TRBJ2-7; TRBD1 aligns across 9 bases. Germline CDR1 SNHLY, CDR2 FYNNEI. V was pared by 5 bases and J by 1 base, with 6 bases of the junction left unmatched. The length of the CDR3 is 15 residues.

As regards this clone: The junction differs from germline at one of its ends, possibly a read error. The V and J genes are TRBV6-5 and TRBJ2-5, with D maybe TRBD2 (6 bases). This CDR3 region has 14 residues. Germline CDR1 is MNHEY and CDR2 is SVGAGI. CDR3 DNA: TGTGCCAGCGGTGGGCGGGGAGGCCAACAGACCCAGTACTTC. Protein product: CASGGRGGQQTQYF.

This clone appeared a single time. The chain joins TRBV18 to TRBJ1-1; D possibly corresponds to TRBD1 (5 bases). CDR3 length: 16 amino acids. Germline V gene lookup returns CDR1 KGHSH and CDR2 LQKENI. V was clipped by 5 bases and J by 0 bases, with 16 bases between them. The CDR3: CASSKIQVGVNTEAFF. The CDR3 DNA reads TGTGCCAGCTCAAAGATACAGGTTGGGGTGAACACTGAAGCTTTCTTT.

CDR3 protein: CASTRLAGRIDEQFF. CDR3 bases: TGTGCCAGCACCAGACTAGCGGGGAGGATTGATGAGCAGTTCTTC. The chain carries TRBV11-3 and TRBJ2-1; 11 bases line up with TRBD2. Germline-derived CDR1 and CDR2 are SGHNT and YENEEA. This CDR3 is 15 amino acids long. The junction had 10 bases not matched to a gene; V was cut back by 7 bases and J by 8 bases.

The V and J genes are TRBV19 and TRBJ2-7; tentative D call: TRBD2 (6 bases). The V end was cut by 4 bases, the J end by 1 base, with 14 bases between. Germline CDR1 and CDR2: LNHDA and SQIVND (reference sequence). The CDR3 runs to 15 residues. Here the CDR3 reads CASSKGTHPSYEQYF. CDR3 DNA: TGTGCCAGTAGTAAGGGGACTCACCCATCCTACGAGCAGTACTTC.

The chain carries TRBV19 and TRBJ1-6; no firm D call. From germline, CDR1 is LNHDA and CDR2 SQIVND (reference sequence). The CDR3 sequence is 13 residues long. V shed 6 bases and J shed 0 bases, with 3 bases lying between them. For the CDR3, the DNA is TGTGCCAGTAGCAGCTCCTATAATTCACCCCTCCACTTT. It is translated as CASSSSYNSPLHF.

The chain is built from TRBV28 and TRBJ2-3, with D perhaps matching TRBD2 (5 bases). The CDR3 loop spans 13 amino acids. Germline V gene lookup returns CDR1 MDHEN and CDR2 SYDVKM. V dropped 2 bases and J dropped 13 bases, with 16 bases sitting between them. The CDR3 region is CASSLGLSWPKYF. In DNA, the CDR3 is TGTGCCAGCAGTTTAGGACTGTCCTGGCCCAAGTATTTT.

The chain has TRBV7-2 and TRBJ2-1; TRBD1 matches 9 bases. This CDR3 spans 14 amino acids. Per the germline V gene, CDR1 is SGHTA and CDR2 is FQGNSA. V lost 11 bases and J lost 4; bases outside the gene matches: 9. The CDR3 sequence is CACHRDREYNEQFF. CDR3 in DNA: TGTGCCTGTCACCGGGACAGGGAATACAATGAGCAGTTCTTC.

J is TRBJ1-2 and V is TRBV7-9; D possibly corresponds to TRBD1 (6 bases). The CDR3 spans 15 residues. Trimming removed 8 bases at V and 5 bases at J, with 21 bases between. Germline-derived CDR1 and CDR2 are SEHNR and FQNEAQ (reference sequence). CDR3 DNA sequence: TGTGCCAGCTCTTCTCTCGCAGGGGTATCTTATGGCTACACCTTC. It yields the protein CASSSLAGVSYGYTF.

The chain carries TRBV5-1 and TRBJ2-2; 11 bases fit TRBD2. The CDR3 is 20 amino acids. Trimming removed 0 bases from V and 1 base from J; junction bases left unmatched: 11. Per germline, CDR1 SGHRS and CDR2 YFSETQ. CDR3 sequence reads: CASSLALGGTSGQNTGELFF. The CDR3 DNA is TGCGCCAGCAGCTTGGCCCTCGGTGGGACTAGCGGACAGAACACCGGGGAGCTGTTTTTT.

The chain uses TRBV28 and TRBJ2-6, with 9 bases matching TRBD1. The trim removed 5 bases at V and 2 bases at J, leaving 4 bases unmatched. The germline gives CDR1 MDHEN, CDR2 SYDVKM. This CDR3 has 16 residues. CDR3 DNA sequence: TGTGCCAGCAGTCTCACAGGGGGCGCTGGGGCCAACGTCCTGACTTTC. This codes for CASSLTGGAGANVLTF.

J is TRBJ2-5 and V is TRBV27; 10 positions match TRBD2. Germline V lookup: CDR1 MNHEY, CDR2 SMNVEV (reference sequence). This CDR3 has 19 amino acids. V trimming: 0 bases; J trimming: 0 bases; junction bases outside the gene matches: 10. CDR3 sequence: CASSLSNRLLAGYQETQYF. CDR3 DNA sequence: TGTGCCAGCAGTTTATCTAATCGCTTACTAGCGGGATACCAAGAGACCCAGTACTTC.

DNA of the CDR3: TGTGCCAGCAGTTCGGGACTAGCGGGTTTTTTTTTCACCGGGGAGCTGTTTTTT. Translating it yields CASSSGLAGFFFTGELFF. The chain joins TRBV25-1 to TRBJ2-2; 12 nucleotides agree with TRBD2. Looked up from germline, CDR1 is MGHDK and CDR2 is SYGVNS. Losses at the gene ends were 5 bases for V and 4 bases for J; bases not matched to a gene: 11. The CDR3 has 18 residues.

V usage is TRBV27 and J usage is TRBJ2-7, with D perhaps TRBD1 (6 bases). Germline-derived CDR1 and CDR2 are MNHEY and SMNVEV (reference sequence). V was shortened by 1 base and J by 2 bases, with 12 bases between the two germline ends. The CDR3 runs to 15 residues. CDR3 coding DNA: TGTGCCAGCAGTTTATTTCCGACAGGTACCTACGAGCAGTACTTC. It yields the protein CASSLFPTGTYEQYF.

This clone has just a few counts. This sequence joins TRBV11-3 and TRBJ2-1, with 7 bases that match TRBD1. CDR1 and CDR2 (germline): SGHNT, YENEEA. V shed 0 bases and J 8 bases; nucleotides not matched to a gene: 10. This CDR3 is 16 amino acids long. CDR3 coding DNA: TGTGCCAGCAGCTTAGACTTACCAGGGGGAAGGGATGAGCAGTTCTTC. Translation gives CASSLDLPGGRDEQFF.

This chain joins TRBV11-2 and TRBJ2-7; 12 positions match TRBD2. The V gene end was trimmed by 3 bases and the J gene end by 12 bases; junction bases not matched to a gene: 6. Germline V lookup: CDR1 SGHAT, CDR2 FQNNGV. This CDR3 has 13 amino acids. The DNA for the CDR3 is TGTGCCAGCAGCTTTCGACTAGCGGGAGAGGCGTACTTC. Protein product: CASSFRLAGEAYF.

Concerning this clone: Other nucleotide sequences from this sample produce the same CDR3. The chain couples TRBV19 to TRBJ2-3; no clear D gene. CDR3 length equals 12 residues. V shed 8 bases and J shed 0 bases, with 6 bases lying between them. Germline CDR1 LNHDA, CDR2 SQIVND (reference sequence). CDR3 sequence reads: CASRGSTDTQYF. For the CDR3, the DNA is TGTGCCAGTCGCGGAAGCACAGATACGCAGTATTTT.

V and J are TRBV6-1 and TRBJ1-2, with D possibly TRBD1 on 6 matching bases. The V and J ends lost 1 base and 4 bases respectively, with 13 bases between them. The CDR3 is 15 residues long. CDR1 is MNHNS, CDR2 SASEGT, per germline. In nucleotides, the CDR3 is TGTGCCAGCAGTGAAGGGGGAGGGGGGGCCTATGGCTACACCTTC. Amino acids: CASSEGGGGAYGYTF.

The rearrangement links TRBV5-4 to TRBJ1-3, with TRBD1 matching 8 bases. The V gene end was trimmed by 5 bases and the J gene end by 2 bases; junction bases not matched to a gene: 12. Germline loops: CDR1 SGHNT, CDR2 YYREEE (reference sequence). The CDR3 runs 17 residues. The CDR3 bases are TGTGCCAGCAGATCAGACAGGGGACGATTTGCTGGAAACACCATATATTTT. Amino acids: CASRSDRGRFAGNTIYF.

The V gene is TRBV4-3, the J gene TRBJ2-1; weak D call: TRBD2 (6 bases). Germline-derived CDR1 and CDR2 are LGHNA and YSLEER. The CDR3 is 17 residues long. Deletions cut 4 bases from V and 9 bases from J, with 25 bases between. CDR3 region: CASSLQGGDISASEQFF. CDR3 coding DNA: TGCGCCAGCAGCCTCCAAGGCGGGGATATCTCTGCGAGTGAGCAGTTCTTC.

The genes are TRBV7-9 and TRBJ2-1, with TRBD2 matching 7 bases. The CDR3 is 15 amino acids. J gave up 7 bases and V 4 bases, and 10 bases lay outside the gene matches. Germline V gene lookup returns CDR1 SEHNR and CDR2 FQNEAQ (reference sequence). The CDR3 protein is CASSSPGGGMNEQFF. Written as DNA, the CDR3 is TGTGCCAGCAGCTCCCCGGGGGGAGGTATGAATGAGCAGTTCTTC.